The 9 T cell receptor beta chains reported below all come from one sample, sequenced in a study of response to subunit inactivated influenza vaccine. TCRdb independently ran MiXCR on the RT-PCR reads; one entry per CDR3 protein. The repertoire includes about 830,000 distinct CDR3 sequences, around a sixth of them detected once, and approximately 10% sits in the top ten. The material was PBMCs from blood, obtained 4 to 6 days after vaccination. Source of these receptors: a man aged 50-59 years who received an inactivated influenza vaccine.

This clonotype appeared a few times. V gene TRBV6-1 combines with J gene TRBJ2-7; TRBD2 matches at 8 bases. In germline, CDR1 is MNHNS, CDR2 SASEGT. Trimming took 6 bases from V and 9 from J; bases not matched to a gene: 13. The CDR3 covers 14 residues. DNA of the CDR3: TGTGCCAGCAGCACCGGGACTAGAGCTAAGTCGCAGTACTTC. Residues: CASSTGTRAKSQYF.

The chain links TRBV7-9 to TRBJ1-5; no firm D call. Germline CDR1 reads SEHNR; CDR2 reads FQNEAQ (reference sequence). The germline V and J ends were trimmed by 8 bases and 6 bases, with 11 bases remaining between them. CDR3 length equals 12 residues. DNA of the CDR3: TGTGCCAGCGGAACGGGCGGTCAGCCCCAGCATTTT. Amino acid sequence: CASGTGGQPQHF. The entire variable domain, with the rest obtained from reference TRBV7-9 and TRBJ1-5, is as follows: DTGVSQNPRHKITKRGQNVTFRCDPISEHNRLYWYRQTLGQGPEFLTYFQNEAQLEKSRLLSDRFSAERPKGSFSTLEIQRTEQGDSAMYLCASGTGGQPQHFGDGTRLSIL.

This clonotype was seen many times. The chain is built from TRBV7-2 and TRBJ2-2; no firm D call. The CDR3 spans 13 residues. Germline lookup yields CDR1 SGHTA and CDR2 FQGNSA. Trimming left V 5 bases short and J 9 bases short, with 13 bases between. The chain's CDR3 is CASSPEEIRELFF. For the CDR3, the DNA is TGTGCCAGCAGCCCCGAGGAGATCCGGGAGCTGTTTTTT.

This clonotype was observed at least ten times. CDR3: CAISESLGRGSYNEQFF. CDR3 DNA sequence: TGTGCCATCAGTGAGTCGCTGGGCCGTGGCTCCTACAATGAGCAGTTCTTC. The V and J genes are TRBV10-3 and TRBJ2-1; D gene ambiguous. V was cut by 0 bases and J by 0 bases, with 12 bases left in between. The germline CDR1 and CDR2 sequences are ENHRY and SYGVKD. This CDR3 has 17 amino acids.

This clonotype was detected only a few times. V gene TRBV4-2 combines with J gene TRBJ1-2; the match to TRBD1 covers 12 bases. V lost 3 bases and J lost 5; bases outside the gene matches: 4. The CDR3 has 15 residues. In germline, CDR1 is LGHNA, CDR2 YNFKEQ. The CDR3 loop is CASSQGTGGAYGYTF. In nucleotides, the CDR3 is TGTGCCAGCAGCCAGGGGACAGGGGGCGCGTATGGCTACACCTTC.

This clonotype was seen more than once but under ten times. This chain uses TRBV5-1 with TRBJ1-1; unclear D gene. The CDR3 sequence is 15 residues long. The V gene's germline CDR1 is SGHRS and CDR2 YFSETQ. V was trimmed by 1 base and J by 0 bases, leaving 10 bases between them. CDR3 protein: CASSLSEPMNTEAFF. The CDR3 DNA reads TGCGCCAGCAGCTTGAGTGAACCCATGAACACTGAAGCTTTCTTT.

This clonotype was seen ten or more times. The chain combines TRBV10-3 with TRBJ2-5, with D perhaps matching TRBD1 (5 bases). V was trimmed by 0 bases and J by 3 bases, leaving 8 bases between them. The CDR3 is 14 amino acids. The germline V gene has CDR1 ENHRY and CDR2 SYGVKD. The CDR3 protein is CAISESGREETQYF. The DNA of the CDR3 is TGTGCCATCAGTGAGTCAGGCAGGGAAGAGACCCAGTACTTC.

This clonotype was counted ten times or more. This rearrangement joins TRBV20-1 to TRBJ2-1; D assignment may be TRBD1 or TRBD2 (5 bases each). The V end was cut by 5 bases, the J end by 4 bases, with 15 bases between. The CDR3 consists of 14 residues. Per germline, CDR1 DFQATT and CDR2 SNEGSKA (reference sequence). This CDR3 is CSAPALGVYNEQFF. CDR3 in DNA: TGCAGTGCTCCCGCCCTGGGGGTTTACAATGAGCAGTTCTTC.

This clonotype has ten or more counts. The J gene is TRBJ2-2, the V gene TRBV3-1; D perhaps matches TRBD2 (6 bases). The CDR3 covers 14 residues. CDR1 is LGHDT and CDR2 is YNNKEL in the germline V gene (reference sequence). Trimming took 4 bases from V and 6 from J, leaving 12 bases between them. The CDR3 DNA reads as TGTGCCAGCAGCCGGGGGGACGAGTCCGGGGAGCTGTTTTTT. This translates into CASSRGDESGELFF. The full variable domain, in which reference TRBV3-1 and TRBJ2-2 provide the parts outside the CDR3, is DTAVSQTPKYLVTQMGNDKSIKCEQNLGHDTMYWYKQDSKKFLKIMFSYNNKELIINETVPNRFSPKSPDKAHLNLHINSLELGDSAVYFCASSRGDESGELFFGEGSRLTVL.